These 2 T cell receptor beta chains share one sample of origin, sequenced in a study of T cells after posttransplantation cyclophosphamide listed by TCRdb under 2016. Libraries were made using the immunoSEQ multiplex PCR assay. This immuneACCESS table, as held by TCRdb, lists in-frame sequences with V and J called but not all clones. Of the missing ones, under half trace to an unresolved V gene in checked studies; the others have no known cause. Recorded for this sample are about 2,100 clones; around 73% of them occurred a single time. The top ten clones comprise approximately 52% of the sample. The treatment or condition label, as the study defines it: high-dose cyclophosphamide on days +3 and +4 as single-agent GVHD prophylaxis. PTCy patients received busulfan and fludarabine conditioning, a related or unrelated marrow graft, and cyclophosphamide on days +3 and +4. The source was CD8+ T cells sorted from PBMCs, collected around 33 weeks after a stem cell transplant with posttransplant cyclophosphamide. Receptors originate from a male patient aged 25-45 years who received an allogeneic stem cell transplant from a related donor, was CMV-positive, and had no GVHD. Following a transplant, some T cells may be graft donor cells, not patient cells.

The genes are TRBV5-5 and TRBJ1-5; D is unclear. The CDR3 loop spans 14 amino acids. The V gene lost 5 bases and the J gene lost 2 bases, with 11 bases spanning the gap. Germline CDR1 SGHKS, CDR2 YYEKEE (reference sequence). The CDR3 bases are TGTGCCAGCAGTTTATGGCAGGGCAATCAGCCCCAGCATTTT. It yields the protein CASSLWQGNQPQHF. Full variable domain (missing parts from reference TRBV5-5 and TRBJ1-5): DAGVTQSPTHLIKTRGQQVTLRCSPISGHKSVSWYQQVLGQGPQFIFQYYEKEERGRGNFPDRFSARQFPNYSSELNVNALLLGDSALYLCASSLWQGNQPQHFGDGTRLSIL.

The chain uses TRBV4-3 and TRBJ2-2; 9 positions agree with TRBD2. This CDR3 region has 17 residues. The V gene end was trimmed by 4 bases and the J gene end by 5 bases; junction bases not matched to a gene: 11. Per germline, CDR1 LGHNA and CDR2 YSLEER. CDR3 amino acids: CASSRTSGFGKTGELFF. CDR3 in DNA: TGCGCCAGCAGCCGAACTAGCGGGTTTGGTAAAACCGGGGAGCTGTTTTTT.